This T cell receptor (beta chain) was documented in a study of cytomegalovirus exposure and HLA in healthy donors. Overall study context: In a later analysis, the roughly 130 validation repertoires were reported to have used the same platform as the roughly 730 first-cohort repertoires. Study-wide results and limits: That first-cohort TCR clusters tended to co-occur in the roughly 130 validation repertoires was found in a later analysis.

CDR1 is SGHVS and CDR2 is FQNEAQ in the germline V gene. V gave up 5 bases and J gave up 4 bases; unmatched junction bases: 6. There are 17 residues in the CDR3. In regard to this clone: Its cognate antigen is unknown.

TCRdb keeps only in-frame clones here, not all; method: immunoSEQ multiplex PCR. The table has around 62,000 clones, around nine tenths seen once; the top ten hold over 1.5%. The sample taken for sequencing was PBMCs. The rearrangement links TRBV7-8 to TRBJ2-3, with TRBD2 identical over 16 bases. This receptor was obtained from a woman aged 18-29 years in good health and CMV-seronegative. As DNA, the CDR3 is TGTGCCAGCAGCCCAACCGGGACTAGCGGGGGGGCAGATACGCAGTATTTT. Its translation: CASSPTGTSGGADTQYF.